This T cell receptor (beta chain) was profiled in a study of T cell responses to AZD1222 COVID-19 vaccine. Study observations and caveats: Spike-wide coverage was observed for vaccine-associated CD4 TCRs, with dominant responses at 160-218 and 743-854. Nearly half of unique spike-specific TCRs reportedly avoided B.1.351 and B.1.1.7 mutated regions. Compared with day 0, the breadth and depth of the Spike-specific TCR repertoire rose significantly after two doses of AZD1222. Most donors were white British and more were female, and clonal diversity was possibly underestimated.

Profiling relied on immunoSEQ multiplex PCR, and the TCRdb table lists in-frame clones only, not all of them. The repertoire holds 40,000 to 50,000 clones, approximately 90% seen once, with 20% to 30% in the top ten. About this clone itself: As yet, its antigen is unknown.

Sequenced here: peripheral blood, sampled 28 days after the second AZD1222 dose. This clonotype was obtained from an adult who received the AZD1222 COVID-19 vaccine.

The CDR3 coding sequence is TGTGCCAGCTCACTAGCGGGGATAACAGATACGCAGTATTTT. As protein: CASSLAGITDTQYF. The chain couples TRBV18 to TRBJ2-3, with 8 bases aligning to TRBD2. CDR1 KGHSH and CDR2 LQKENI come from the germline V gene. V shed 4 bases, J shed 3 bases, and the junction held 3 bases outside the gene matches. The CDR3 loop spans 14 amino acids.